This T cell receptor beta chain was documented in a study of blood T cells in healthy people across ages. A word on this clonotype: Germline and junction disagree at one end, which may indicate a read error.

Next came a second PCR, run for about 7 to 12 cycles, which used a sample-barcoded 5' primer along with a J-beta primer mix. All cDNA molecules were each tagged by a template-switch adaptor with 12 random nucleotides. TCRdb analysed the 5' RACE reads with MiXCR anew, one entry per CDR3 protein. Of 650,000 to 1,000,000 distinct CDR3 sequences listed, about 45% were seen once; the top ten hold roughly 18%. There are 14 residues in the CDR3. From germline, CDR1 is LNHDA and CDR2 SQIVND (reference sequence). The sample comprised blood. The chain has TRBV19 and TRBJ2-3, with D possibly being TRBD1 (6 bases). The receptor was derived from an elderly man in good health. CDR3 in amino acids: CASSSNRDGDTRYF. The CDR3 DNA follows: TGTGCCAGTAGTAGTAACAGGGATGGAGATACGCGGTATTTT.